The 11 T cell receptor beta chains below come from one sample, sequenced in a study of OX40 agonist ivuxolimab in advanced cancers. Profiled with immunoSEQ multiplex PCR; TCRdb holds only in-frame clones, not every one. Of roughly 67,000 clones listed, roughly 86% were seen once; the top ten hold around 0.8%. The input for sequencing was CD4+ or CD8+ T cells sorted from blood, taken in a trial of the OX40 agonist ivuxolimab. The receptors shown here come from an adult with an advanced solid tumor such as melanoma, head and neck, liver or kidney cancer.

This clone has just a few counts. V is TRBV5-8 and J is TRBJ1-1; unclear D gene. Germline V CDR1 and CDR2: SGHTS, YDEGEE. This CDR3 is 12 amino acids long. Deletions cut 1 base from V and 6 bases from J, with 7 bases between. CDR3 nucleotide sequence: TGTGCCAGCAGCTTGATTGGATCTGAAGCTTTCTTT. This encodes CASSLIGSEAFF.

The V call is TRBV5-8, the J call TRBJ2-1; 8 nucleotides line up with TRBD2. The CDR3 has 18 amino acids. Germline trimming cut 4 bases from V and 0 bases from J; bases unmatched to any gene: 12. Looked up from germline, CDR1 is SGHTS and CDR2 is YDEGEE. CDR3 in amino acids: CASSPRGGGVSSYNEQFF. Here the CDR3 DNA reads TGTGCCAGCAGCCCTCGGGGGGGCGGGGTTAGCTCCTACAATGAGCAGTTCTTC.

This clone was seen a few times. J is TRBJ1-4 and V is TRBV30, with TRBD1 matching 8 bases. The CDR3 covers 13 residues. CDR1 is GTSNPN and CDR2 is SVGIG in the germline V gene (reference sequence). With V trimmed by 3 bases and J by 10 bases, 7 bases remained unmatched. In DNA, the CDR3 is TGTGCCTGGAGAGGGGTAACAGGGGGAAAACTGTTTTTT. It is translated as CAWRGVTGGKLFF.

This chain joins TRBV5-1 and TRBJ2-7, with a weak D call TRBD1 (6 bases). CDR3 size: 15 residues. Trimming shortened V by 4 bases and J by 7 bases, and 21 bases separated the two germline ends. Germline V lookup: CDR1 SGHRS, CDR2 YFSETQ. CDR3 coding DNA: TGCGCCAGCAGCCCCGTCCAGGGGCGACTTGGGGAGCAGTACTTC. It is translated as CASSPVQGRLGEQYF. The full variable domain, rest sourced from reference TRBV5-1 and TRBJ2-7, is KAGVTQTPRYLIKTRGQQVTLSCSPISGHRSVSWYQQTPGQGLQFLFEYFSETQRNKGNFPGRFSGRQFSNSRSEMNVSTLELGDSALYLCASSPVQGRLGEQYFGPGTRLTVT.

J is TRBJ2-5 and V is TRBV6-1; TRBD2 matches 16 bases. The CDR3 is 19 amino acids. The V segment lost 0 bases and the J segment 2 bases; nucleotides outside the gene matches: 6. Germline assignment: CDR1 MNHNS and CDR2 SASEGT. The CDR3 sequence is CASSEAGTSGGAPQETQYF. CDR3 DNA: TGTGCCAGCAGTGAAGCCGGGACTAGCGGGGGGGCTCCGCAAGAGACCCAGTACTTC.

The rearrangement joins TRBV10-3 to TRBJ2-1; 8 bases agree with TRBD2. Germline values: CDR1 ENHRY, CDR2 SYGVKD. Trimming removed 8 bases from V and 2 bases from J; junction bases left unmatched: 8. This CDR3 is 15 amino acids long. CDR3 loop: CAISLSGGPYNEQFF. The CDR3 DNA reads TGTGCCATCTCGCTTTCGGGGGGGCCCTACAATGAGCAGTTCTTC.

The V gene is TRBV2, the J gene TRBJ2-1, with 8 bases that match TRBD1. The V segment lost 6 bases and the J segment 0 bases; nucleotides outside the gene matches: 13. Germline lookup yields CDR1 SNHLY and CDR2 FYNNEI. CDR3 length: 18 amino acids. CDR3 sequence: CASRSRGRGKHSYNEQFF. The CDR3 coding sequence is TGTGCCAGCAGAAGCAGGGGGCGCGGAAAGCACTCCTACAATGAGCAGTTCTTC.

The gene calls are TRBV7-8 and TRBJ2-3; TRBD2 is a possible D gene (6 bases). Germline lookup yields CDR1 SGHVS and CDR2 FQNEAQ. CDR3 length: 14 residues. Between the trimmed V and J ends, which lost 5 bases and 6 bases, there was a span of 15 bases. For the CDR3, the DNA is TGTGCCAGCAGCGGGCTAGCGTACTCGGATACGCAGTATTTT. The encoded protein is CASSGLAYSDTQYF.

The CDR3 DNA reads as TGTGCCAGCTCACCTGACAGGGGGATCATTTACGAGCAGTACTTC. Translated: CASSPDRGIIYEQYF. The V and J genes are TRBV18 and TRBJ2-7; 9 bases align to TRBD1. Trimming removed 3 bases from V and 4 bases from J; junction bases left unmatched: 7. From germline, CDR1 is KGHSH and CDR2 LQKENI. The CDR3 is made up of 15 amino acids. Variable domain in full (rest from reference TRBV18 and TRBJ2-7): NAGVMQNPRHLVRRRGQEARLRCSPMKGHSHVYWYRQLPEEGLKFMVYLQKENIIDESGMPKERFSAEFPKEGPSILRIQQVVRGDSAAYFCASSPDRGIIYEQYFGPGTRLTVT.

This clone showed up just once. This chain uses TRBV5-6 with TRBJ2-2; the D gene could be TRBD1 or TRBD2 (5 bases each). CDR3 size: 15 residues. The germline CDR1 and CDR2 sequences are SGHDT and YYEEEE. The ends were cut back, 5 bases at V and 4 bases at J, with 15 bases in the middle. CDR3 region: CASRPRGRGTGELFF. CDR3 bases: TGTGCCAGCAGGCCACGGGGAAGGGGCACCGGGGAGCTGTTTTTT.

The genes are TRBV10-3 and TRBJ1-2; D uncertain. Germline assignment: CDR1 ENHRY and CDR2 SYGVKD. The V end lost 5 bases, the J end lost 2 bases, and 18 bases lay between the germline ends. The CDR3 totals 16 residues. The CDR3 DNA sequence: TGTGCCATCAGTCTAGCGGGTAGGAGGAGGAACTATGGCTACACCTTC. Translating gives CAISLAGRRRNYGYTF.